This TCR beta chain was captured by sequencing in a study of PD-L1 blockade in urothelial cancer. The wider study: Intravenous atezolizumab, 1,200 mg every 3 weeks, was begun by patients in the mid-2010s. The median T cell count across tumor samples was over 1,100. General study points: Tumor-associated blood clones were expanded more by durable-benefit patients at 3 weeks. Those benefiting durably had more tumor-infiltrating T lymphocytes.

For this clone: As yet, its antigen is unknown.

The repertoire was sequenced with immunoSEQ multiplex PCR; TCRdb's copy has only in-frame clones and lacks some. Of some 2,500 clones listed, about 30% were seen once; the top ten hold 5% to 7%. This CDR3 contains 15 residues. Germline V gives CDR1 KGHSH, CDR2 LQKENI. Trimming took off 2 bases at V and 7 bases at J, with 12 bases between the two ends. The source of this sequence is a man aged 65-85 years with urothelial cancer. J is TRBJ1-6 and V is TRBV18, with D uncertain. The starting material was tumor tissue, obtained before atezolizumab (anti-PD-L1) treatment. CDR3 in DNA: TGTGCCAGCTCACCAGAGGTCGGCCAGAATTCACCCCTCCACTTT. Translation gives CASSPEVGQNSPLHF.